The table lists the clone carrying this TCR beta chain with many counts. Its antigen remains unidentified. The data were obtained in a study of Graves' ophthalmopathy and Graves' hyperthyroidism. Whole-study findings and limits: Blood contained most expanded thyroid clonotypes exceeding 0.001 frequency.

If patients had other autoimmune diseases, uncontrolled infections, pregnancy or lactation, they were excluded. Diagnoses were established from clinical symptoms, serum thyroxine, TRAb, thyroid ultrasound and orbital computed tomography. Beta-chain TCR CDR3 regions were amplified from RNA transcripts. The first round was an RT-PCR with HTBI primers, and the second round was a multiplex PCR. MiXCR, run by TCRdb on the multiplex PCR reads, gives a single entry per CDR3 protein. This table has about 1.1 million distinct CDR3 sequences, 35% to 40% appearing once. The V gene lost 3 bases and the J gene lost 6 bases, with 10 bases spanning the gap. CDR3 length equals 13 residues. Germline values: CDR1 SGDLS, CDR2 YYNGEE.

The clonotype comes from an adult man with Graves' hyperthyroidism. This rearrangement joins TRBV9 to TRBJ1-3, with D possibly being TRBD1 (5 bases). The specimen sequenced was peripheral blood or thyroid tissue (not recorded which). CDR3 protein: CASSGAGSNTIYF. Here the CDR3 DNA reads TGTGCCAGCAGCGGGGCAGGGTCAAACACCATATATTTT.